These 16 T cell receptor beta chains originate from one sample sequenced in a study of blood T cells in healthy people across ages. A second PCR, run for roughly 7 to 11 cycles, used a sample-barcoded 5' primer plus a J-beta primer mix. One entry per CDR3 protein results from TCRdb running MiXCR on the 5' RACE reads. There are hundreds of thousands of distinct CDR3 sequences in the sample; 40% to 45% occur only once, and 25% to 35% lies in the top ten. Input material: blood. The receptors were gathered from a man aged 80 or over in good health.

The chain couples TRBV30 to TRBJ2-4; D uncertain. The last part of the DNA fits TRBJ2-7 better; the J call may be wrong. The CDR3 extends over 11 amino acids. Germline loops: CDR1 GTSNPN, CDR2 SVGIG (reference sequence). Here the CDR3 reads CAWSSPYEQYF. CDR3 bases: TGTGCCTGGAGTTCCCCGTACGAGCAGTACTTC.

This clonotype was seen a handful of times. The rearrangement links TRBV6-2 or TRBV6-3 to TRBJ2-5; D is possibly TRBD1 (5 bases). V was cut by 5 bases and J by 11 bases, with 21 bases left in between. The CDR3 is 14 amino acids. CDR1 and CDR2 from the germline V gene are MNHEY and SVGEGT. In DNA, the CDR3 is TGTGCCAGCAGTCCTCCGCCAGGGCTATATGAGCAGTACTTC. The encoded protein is CASSPPPGLYEQYF.

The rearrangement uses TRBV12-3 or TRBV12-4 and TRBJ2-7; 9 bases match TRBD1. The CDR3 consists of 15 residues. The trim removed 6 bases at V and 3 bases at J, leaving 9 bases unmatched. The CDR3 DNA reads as TGTGCCAGCAGCCCCACAGGGGGCGTGATCTACGAGCAGTACTTC. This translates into CASSPTGGVIYEQYF.

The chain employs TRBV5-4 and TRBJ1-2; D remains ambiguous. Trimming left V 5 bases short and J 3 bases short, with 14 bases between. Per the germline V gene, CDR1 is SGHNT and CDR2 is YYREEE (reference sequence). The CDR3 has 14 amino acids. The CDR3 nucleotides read TGTGCCAGCAGTCGGAATGGGCTGGACTATGGCTACACCTTC. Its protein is CASSRNGLDYGYTF.

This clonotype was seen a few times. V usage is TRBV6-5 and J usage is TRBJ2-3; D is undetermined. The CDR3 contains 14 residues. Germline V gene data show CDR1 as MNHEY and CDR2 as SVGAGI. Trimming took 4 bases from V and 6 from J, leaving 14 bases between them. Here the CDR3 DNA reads TGTGCCAGCAGTTCAGACCCCGCCCGGGATACGCAGTATTTT. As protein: CASSSDPARDTQYF.

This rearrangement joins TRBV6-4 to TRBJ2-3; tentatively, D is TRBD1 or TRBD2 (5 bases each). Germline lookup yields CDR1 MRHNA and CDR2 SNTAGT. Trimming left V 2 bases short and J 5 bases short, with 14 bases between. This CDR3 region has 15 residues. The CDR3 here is CASSDGTNGGDTQYF. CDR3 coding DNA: TGTGCCAGCAGTGACGGGACCAATGGGGGAGATACGCAGTATTTT.

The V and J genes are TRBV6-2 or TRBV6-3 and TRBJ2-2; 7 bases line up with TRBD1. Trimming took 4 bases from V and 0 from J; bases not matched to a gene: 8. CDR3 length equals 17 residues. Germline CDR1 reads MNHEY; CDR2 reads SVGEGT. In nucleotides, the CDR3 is TGTGCCAGCAGTTCCCTCACGACAGGGACGAACACCGGGGAGCTGTTTTTT. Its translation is CASSSLTTGTNTGELFF.

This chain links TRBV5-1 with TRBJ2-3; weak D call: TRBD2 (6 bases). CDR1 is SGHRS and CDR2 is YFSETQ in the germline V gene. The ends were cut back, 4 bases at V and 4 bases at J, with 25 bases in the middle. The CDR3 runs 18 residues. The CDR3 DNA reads TGCGCCAGCAGCCCCGGAGGGGCGCCTGGAAATATCGCAGATACGCAGTATTTT. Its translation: CASSPGGAPGNIADTQYF.

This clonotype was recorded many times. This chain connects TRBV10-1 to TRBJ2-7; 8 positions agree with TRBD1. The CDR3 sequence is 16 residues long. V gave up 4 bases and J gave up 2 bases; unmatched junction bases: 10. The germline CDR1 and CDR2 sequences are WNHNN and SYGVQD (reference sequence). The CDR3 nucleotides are TGCGCCAGCAGTGGAGCGTCGGGGACAGGAGCCTACGAGCAGTACTTC. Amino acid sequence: CASSGASGTGAYEQYF.

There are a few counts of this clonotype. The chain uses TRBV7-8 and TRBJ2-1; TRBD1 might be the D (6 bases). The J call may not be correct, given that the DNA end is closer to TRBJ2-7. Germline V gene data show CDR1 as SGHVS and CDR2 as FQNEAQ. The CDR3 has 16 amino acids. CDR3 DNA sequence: TGTGCCAGCAGCCCCCGTAGGGGGAGCTCCTACAATGAGCAGTACTTC. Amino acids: CASSPRRGSSYNEQYF.

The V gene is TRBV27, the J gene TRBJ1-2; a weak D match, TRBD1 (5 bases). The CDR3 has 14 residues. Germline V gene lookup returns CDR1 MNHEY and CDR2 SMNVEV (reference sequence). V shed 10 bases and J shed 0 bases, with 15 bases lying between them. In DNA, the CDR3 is TGTGCCACCGGAGGGGTAGCGGCTAACTATGGCTACACCTTC. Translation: CATGGVAANYGYTF.

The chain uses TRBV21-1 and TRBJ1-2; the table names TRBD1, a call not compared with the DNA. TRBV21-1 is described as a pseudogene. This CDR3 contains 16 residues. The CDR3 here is CASSKDTGLGDYGYTF. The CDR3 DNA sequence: TGTGCCAGCAGCAAAGATACAGGGCTGGGGGACTATGGCTACACCTTC.

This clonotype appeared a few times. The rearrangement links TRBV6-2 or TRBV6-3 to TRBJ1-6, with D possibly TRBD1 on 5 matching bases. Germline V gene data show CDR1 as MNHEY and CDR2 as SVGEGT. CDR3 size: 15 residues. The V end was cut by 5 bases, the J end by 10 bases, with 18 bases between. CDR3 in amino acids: CASSRGHDRASPLHF. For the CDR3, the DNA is TGTGCCAGCAGTCGCGGACATGATCGGGCCTCACCCCTCCACTTT.

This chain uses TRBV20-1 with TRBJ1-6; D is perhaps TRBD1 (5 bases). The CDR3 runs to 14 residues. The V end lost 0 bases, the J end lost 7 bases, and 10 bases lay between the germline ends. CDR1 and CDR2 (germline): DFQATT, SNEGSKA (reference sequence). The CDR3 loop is CSARDYRGNSPLHF. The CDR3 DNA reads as TGCAGTGCTAGAGATTATAGGGGAAATTCACCCCTCCACTTT.

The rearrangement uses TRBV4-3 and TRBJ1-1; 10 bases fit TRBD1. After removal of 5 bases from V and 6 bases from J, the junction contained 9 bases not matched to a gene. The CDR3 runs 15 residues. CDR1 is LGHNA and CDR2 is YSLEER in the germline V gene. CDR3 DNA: TGCGCCAGCAGCGTTCGGGACAGGGGAAGTCCTGAAGCTTTCTTT. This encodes CASSVRDRGSPEAFF.

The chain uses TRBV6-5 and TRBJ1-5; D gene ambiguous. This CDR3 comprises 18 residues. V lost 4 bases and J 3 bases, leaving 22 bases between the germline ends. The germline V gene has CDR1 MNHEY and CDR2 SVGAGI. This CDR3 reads CASSFYPDPLVPNQPQHF. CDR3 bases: TGTGCCAGCAGTTTCTACCCCGATCCGTTAGTACCCAATCAGCCCCAGCATTTT.